This entry is about one T cell receptor beta chain. The sample belongs to a study of beta chain features in type 1 diabetes. Germline CDR1 and CDR2: SGDLS and YYNGEE. The trim removed 2 bases at V and 3 bases at J, leaving 3 bases unmatched. The CDR3 extends over 15 amino acids. Every isolated RNA sample was fully reverse transcribed, so sequencing captured expressed TCRB transcripts. Assay: immunoSEQ multiplex PCR; the TCRdb copy retains only in-frame clones and omits some. This repertoire shows more than 300,000 clones, more than 12% found once; its top ten account for about 0.02%. Sequences were obtained from naive CD4+ T cells from blood. The V call is TRBV9, the J call TRBJ2-1; 9 positions agree with TRBD2. This clonotype was sampled from a woman in her late teens or twenties in good health. This chain's CDR3 is CASSVLAGNYNEQFF. The CDR3 DNA reads TGTGCCAGCAGCGTGCTAGCGGGGAACTACAATGAGCAGTTCTTC.